These 22 T cell receptor beta chains were sequenced from one sample in a study of CD8+ T cells in alopecia areata (dated by TCRdb to about 2018). The library was made by the immunoSEQ multiplex PCR assay. To provide template for TCR sequencing, every sample had RNA extracted and reverse transcribed into cDNA. TCRdb mirrors the immuneACCESS table, restricted to in-frame sequences. Some clones are absent from its copies; in checked studies, under half trace to an unresolved V gene, and the reason for the others is unknown. Within this sample are over 120,000 clones, with 40% to 55% of them counted one time only. 0.99% of the sample goes to the ten largest clones. Interpreted using the paper, the time point label stands for: baseline before oral tofacitinib. The input for sequencing was CD4+ T cells sorted from blood, taken at week 0. The source of these receptors is a human donor with alopecia areata.

This sequence joins TRBV5-7 and TRBJ2-5; a weak D match, TRBD1 (6 bases). TRBV5-7 belongs to the ORF category, with a function that is uncertain. V lost 0 bases, J lost 4 bases, and 10 bases lay in between. This CDR3 comprises 14 residues. CDR3 amino acids: CASSLGRRGETQYF. The CDR3 DNA reads as TGTGCCAGCAGCTTGGGGCGCAGGGGAGAGACCCAGTACTTC.

This clone appeared a few times. The gene calls are TRBV11-2 and TRBJ2-7; D uncertain. CDR3 length equals 13 residues. From germline, CDR1 is SGHAT and CDR2 FQNNGV. The ends were cut back, 1 base at V and 6 bases at J, with 10 bases in the middle. Written as DNA, the CDR3 is TGTGCCAGCAGCTTAGGGCGTCGGACCGAGCAGTACTTC. It yields the protein CASSLGRRTEQYF. Combining the CDR3 with reference TRBV11-2 and TRBJ2-7 gives the whole variable domain EAGVAQSPRYKIIEKRQSVAFWCNPISGHATLYWYQQILGQGPKLLIQFQNNGVVDDSQLPKDRFSAERLKGVDSTLKIQPAKLEDSAVYLCASSLGRRTEQYFGPGTRLTVT.

This clone was counted a few times. The V and J genes are TRBV30 and TRBJ1-1; D not resolved. CDR3 length: 15 amino acids. V was shortened by 3 bases and J by 0 bases, with 14 bases between the two germline ends. Germline CDR1 reads GTSNPN; CDR2 reads SVGIG (reference sequence). Here the CDR3 DNA reads TGTGCCTGGAGAGCCTCCGGACGTTTGAACACTGAAGCTTTCTTT. It codes for CAWRASGRLNTEAFF.

This chain joins TRBV18 and TRBJ2-5, with a tentative D call TRBD2 (6 bases). The CDR3 contains 15 residues. Trimming took 0 bases from V and 3 from J, leaving 11 bases between them. Germline CDR1 and CDR2: KGHSH and LQKENI. In DNA, the CDR3 is TGTGCCAGCTCACCACCGGGGAGGAAGGAAGAGACCCAGTACTTC. This sequence encodes CASSPPGRKEETQYF.

The gene calls are TRBV25-1 and TRBJ2-1; D is possibly TRBD2 (6 bases). CDR3 size: 14 residues. CDR1 and CDR2 (germline): MGHDK, SYGVNS. The ends were cut back, 10 bases at V and 0 bases at J, with 13 bases in the middle. CDR3 in amino acids: CANVTSFSYNEQFF. CDR3 in DNA: TGTGCCAACGTGACTAGTTTCTCCTACAATGAGCAGTTCTTC.

The chain recombines TRBV15 with TRBJ2-1, with D perhaps matching TRBD2 (5 bases). From germline, CDR1 is LNHNV and CDR2 YYDKDF (reference sequence). V gave up 0 bases and J gave up 8 bases, with 8 bases separating them. This CDR3 contains 13 residues. CDR3 protein: CATSRDPGDEQFF. CDR3 sequence (DNA): TGTGCCACCAGCAGAGATCCCGGGGATGAGCAGTTCTTC.

Only a few counts were recorded for this clone. This chain joins TRBV27 and TRBJ1-4; the D is unclear. This CDR3 comprises 15 residues. V was clipped by 3 bases and J by 0 bases, with 8 bases between them. Germline-derived CDR1 and CDR2 are MNHEY and SMNVEV (reference sequence). CDR3 bases: TGTGCCAGCAGTTTGGCAGGAGCAACTAATGAAAAACTGTTTTTT. Residues: CASSLAGATNEKLFF.

The chain employs TRBV9 and TRBJ2-6; D remains ambiguous. The germline V gene encodes CDR1 SGDLS and CDR2 YYNGEE. This CDR3 is built from 15 residues. The ends were cut back, 3 bases at V and 1 base at J, with 8 bases in the middle. In DNA, the CDR3 is TGTGCCAGCAGCGGGGATGGTTCTGGGGCCAACGTCCTGACTTTC. Its protein product is CASSGDGSGANVLTF.

Remarks on this clone: The same CDR3 can be traced to other DNA sequences in this sample. The chain is built from TRBV30 and TRBJ1-5, with D possibly matching TRBD1 (5 bases). V gave up 2 bases and J gave up 4 bases, with 9 bases separating them. Germline CDR1 reads GTSNPN; CDR2 reads SVGIG (reference sequence). The CDR3 consists of 13 residues. The DNA for the CDR3 is TGTGCCTGGAGTCCCGGGGGGAATCAGCCCCAGCATTTT. Translated: CAWSPGGNQPQHF.

Comments on this clone: This specimen includes other DNA sequences encoding the same CDR3. The rearrangement uses TRBV9 and TRBJ2-4; D gene unclear. Trimming shortened V by 5 bases and J by 0 bases, and 9 bases separated the two germline ends. CDR3 length: 14 residues. From germline, CDR1 is SGDLS and CDR2 YYNGEE. The CDR3, as DNA: TGTGCCAGCAGTGCAGGCCTAGCCAAAAACATTCAGTACTTC. This codes for CASSAGLAKNIQYF.

The chain carries TRBV29-1 and TRBJ2-3, with D perhaps TRBD2 (6 bases). Germline values: CDR1 SQVTM, CDR2 ANQGSEA. V lost 7 bases and J lost 4, with 18 bases in between. This CDR3 is 14 amino acids long. Here the CDR3 DNA reads TGCAGCGGGGTACTAGCCGTGGGGTCAGATACGCAGTATTTT. This encodes CSGVLAVGSDTQYF.

The CDR3: CASRSAFVETQYF. CDR3 nucleotide sequence: TGTGCCAGCAGGTCCGCTTTTGTAGAGACCCAGTACTTC. The J gene is TRBJ2-5, the V gene TRBV6-1, with no clear D. V was cut by 6 bases and J by 4 bases, with 12 bases left in between. CDR3 size: 13 residues. Germline V gene data show CDR1 as MNHNS and CDR2 as SASEGT.

As to this clone: The same CDR3 is also encoded by other DNA sequences in this sample. This chain uses TRBV29-1 with TRBJ2-5; TRBD2 is a possible D gene (5 bases). The CDR3 loop spans 12 amino acids. The germline gives CDR1 SQVTM, CDR2 ANQGSEA. V dropped 3 bases and J dropped 1 base, with 6 bases sitting between them. The CDR3 DNA reads TGCAGCGTTGACCGGGGCCAAGAGACCCAGTACTTC. It encodes CSVDRGQETQYF. Full variable domain (missing parts from reference TRBV29-1 and TRBJ2-5): SAVISQKPSRDICQRGTSLTIQCQVDSQVTMMFWYRQQPGQSLTLIATANQGSEATYESGFVIDKFPISRPNLTFSTLTVSNMSPEDSSIYLCSVDRGQETQYFGPGTRLLVL.

This clone occurred a few times. V is TRBV6-5 and J is TRBJ1-2; D ambiguous. Trimming shortened V by 5 bases and J by 6 bases, and 16 bases separated the two germline ends. This CDR3 region has 14 residues. Germline V gives CDR1 MNHEY, CDR2 SVGAGI. DNA for the CDR3: TGTGCCAGCAGTCCCAGAAGGACGTCAAATGGCTACACCTTC. As protein: CASSPRRTSNGYTF.

This rearrangement joins TRBV5-4 to TRBJ1-2; D gene uncertain. CDR1 SGHNT and CDR2 YYREEE come from the germline V gene (reference sequence). The CDR3 consists of 15 residues. V was trimmed by 7 bases and J by 7 bases, leaving 23 bases between them. CDR3 amino acids: CASGSNTGLYSGYTF. CDR3 in DNA: TGTGCCAGCGGTTCGAATACGGGTCTCTATTCTGGCTACACCTTC.

J is TRBJ2-3 and V is TRBV30, with D perhaps TRBD1 (6 bases). This CDR3 is 14 amino acids long. CDR1 GTSNPN and CDR2 SVGIG come from the germline V gene (reference sequence). The V and J ends lost 4 bases and 3 bases respectively, with 14 bases between them. The CDR3 nucleotides are TGTGCCTGGAAAATCACAGGGTCGACAGATACGCAGTATTTT. This gives the protein CAWKITGSTDTQYF.

The chain uses TRBV29-1 and TRBJ2-1; 9 bases are shared with TRBD1. The CDR3 extends over 14 amino acids. Germline loops: CDR1 SQVTM, CDR2 ANQGSEA. V gave up 7 bases and J gave up 7 bases; unmatched junction bases: 11. Written as DNA, the CDR3 is TGCAGCGCCCCCGGGACAGGGAAAATTAATGAGCAGTTCTTC. As protein: CSAPGTGKINEQFF.

This clone appeared a few times. This sequence joins TRBV6-5 and TRBJ2-7, with 8 bases aligning to TRBD2. V shed 0 bases, J shed 0 bases, and the junction held 4 bases outside the gene matches. This CDR3 comprises 16 residues. Per germline, CDR1 MNHEY and CDR2 SVGAGI. In DNA form, the CDR3 reads TGTGCCAGCAGTTACTCAGCGGGAGCGGTCTCCTACGAGCAGTACTTC. Its protein product is CASSYSAGAVSYEQYF.

This clone showed up just once. The chain employs TRBV29-1 and TRBJ2-7, with 13 bases matching TRBD2. V was pared by 7 bases and J by 4 bases, with 1 base of the junction left unmatched. The CDR3 loop spans 12 amino acids. Germline V gives CDR1 SQVTM, CDR2 ANQGSEA. CDR3 sequence (DNA): TGCAGCGCGGGACTAGCGGGATACGAGCAGTACTTC. Translation: CSAGLAGYEQYF.

The J gene is TRBJ2-1, the V gene TRBV30; D is unclear. The CDR3 runs to 14 residues. V shed 0 bases and J shed 6 bases, with 12 bases lying between them. The germline V gene encodes CDR1 GTSNPN and CDR2 SVGIG (reference sequence). For the CDR3, the DNA is TGTGCCTGGAGTGTACGGTTGGATGCCAATGAGCAGTTCTTC. Encoded protein: CAWSVRLDANEQFF.

The chain joins TRBV19 to TRBJ2-4; D possibly corresponds to TRBD1 (5 bases). CDR3 length: 14 amino acids. Per germline, CDR1 LNHDA and CDR2 SQIVND (reference sequence). Trimming took off 6 bases at V and 0 bases at J, with 9 bases between the two ends. CDR3 coding DNA: TGTGCCAGTAGCAAGACAGTAGCCAAAAACATTCAGTACTTC. Protein product: CASSKTVAKNIQYF.

Many counts were recorded for this clone. The V and J genes are TRBV7-9 and TRBJ1-1; D not certain. This CDR3 is built from 15 residues. V was trimmed by 5 bases and J by 0 bases, leaving 13 bases between them. Per germline, CDR1 SEHNR and CDR2 FQNEAQ (reference sequence). CDR3 sequence (DNA): TGTGCCAGCAGCCCACGTGGTAGAGTGAACACTGAAGCTTTCTTT. Translated: CASSPRGRVNTEAFF. The full variable domain, rest sourced from reference TRBV7-9 and TRBJ1-1, is DTGVSQNPRHKITKRGQNVTFRCDPISEHNRLYWYRQTLGQGPEFLTYFQNEAQLEKSRLLSDRFSAERPKGSFSTLEIQRTEQGDSAMYLCASSPRGRVNTEAFFGQGTRLTVV.